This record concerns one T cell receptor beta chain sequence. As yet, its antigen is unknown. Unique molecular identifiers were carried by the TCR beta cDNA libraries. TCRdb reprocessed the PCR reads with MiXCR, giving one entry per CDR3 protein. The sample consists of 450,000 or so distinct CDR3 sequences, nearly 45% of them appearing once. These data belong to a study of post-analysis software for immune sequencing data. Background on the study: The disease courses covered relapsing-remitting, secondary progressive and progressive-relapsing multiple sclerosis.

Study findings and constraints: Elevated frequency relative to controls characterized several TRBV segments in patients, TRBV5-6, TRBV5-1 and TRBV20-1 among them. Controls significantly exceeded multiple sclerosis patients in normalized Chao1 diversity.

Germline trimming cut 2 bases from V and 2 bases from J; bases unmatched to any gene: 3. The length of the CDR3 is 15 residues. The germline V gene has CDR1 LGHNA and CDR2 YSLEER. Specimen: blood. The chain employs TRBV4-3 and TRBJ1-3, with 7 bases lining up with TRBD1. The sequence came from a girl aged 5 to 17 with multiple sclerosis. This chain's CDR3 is CASSQRDRAGNTIYF. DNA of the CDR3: TGCGCCAGCAGCCAACGCGACAGGGCTGGAAACACCATATATTTT.